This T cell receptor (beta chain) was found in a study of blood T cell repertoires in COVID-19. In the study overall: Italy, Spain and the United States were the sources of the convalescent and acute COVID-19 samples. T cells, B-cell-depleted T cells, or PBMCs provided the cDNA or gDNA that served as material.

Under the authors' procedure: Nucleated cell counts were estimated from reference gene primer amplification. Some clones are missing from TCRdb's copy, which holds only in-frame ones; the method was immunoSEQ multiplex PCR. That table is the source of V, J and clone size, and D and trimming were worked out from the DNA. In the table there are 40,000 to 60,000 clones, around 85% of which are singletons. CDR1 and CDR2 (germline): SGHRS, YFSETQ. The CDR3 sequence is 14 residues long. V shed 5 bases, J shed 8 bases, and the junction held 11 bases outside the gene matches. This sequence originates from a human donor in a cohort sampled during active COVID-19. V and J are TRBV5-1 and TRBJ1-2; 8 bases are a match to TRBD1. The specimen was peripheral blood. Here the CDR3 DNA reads TGCGCCAGCAGTATCCAGGGGGCGATTTTGGGCTACACCTTC. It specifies CASSIQGAILGYTF.